This entry concerns a single T cell receptor (beta chain). Its antigen is currently unknown. The repertoire was sequenced with immunoSEQ multiplex PCR; TCRdb's copy has only in-frame clones and lacks some. The sample has around 190,000 clones; 70% to 90% are singletons. This entry is derived from a study of T cell responses to AZD1222 COVID-19 vaccine. Study-level findings and limits: Among spike-specific TCRs, nearly half reportedly target unmutated variant regions.

Germline CDR1 and CDR2: SEHNR and FQNEAQ (reference sequence). CDR3 size: 14 residues. Trimming removed 3 bases from V and 0 bases from J, with 9 bases in between. This TCR was recovered from an adult in good health. Sample: peripheral blood, taken on day 0 of AZD1222 vaccination. The rearrangement uses TRBV7-9 and TRBJ2-7; D may be TRBD1 (5 bases). The CDR3 nucleotides read TGTGCCAGCAGCTTGACAGTGAGCTCCTACGAGCAGTACTTC. Its translation: CASSLTVSSYEQYF.